One and the same sample provided the 10 T cell receptor beta chains below, sequenced in a study of T-cell memory formation after mild COVID-19 (dated by TCRdb to about 2021). The method was 5' RACE. The sequencing machine was an Illumina NovaSeq 6000. The public sequencing data were trimmed at Q25 with fastp and processed into clonotypes with MiXCR by TCRdb, which kept only in-frame beta chains. Each record represents a unique CDR3 protein, reported with the most common genes and DNA among its rows. This sample holds 80,000 to 90,000 distinct CDR3 sequences; more than 20% were observed only once. In total, the top ten clones hold roughly 40% of the sample. Source material: PBMCs or a T cell subset sorted from them (not recorded which). These receptors were collected from a man younger than 35 who had mild COVID-19 (a few samples of this study predate the infection). The sample titles of this study are shuffled in the database, so cell type and time point are left out; the donor was told from shared clones.

V usage is TRBV7-2 and J usage is TRBJ1-1; D uncertain. Germline V lookup: CDR1 SGHTA, CDR2 FQGNSA. The ends were cut back, 1 base at V and 0 bases at J, with 15 bases in the middle. This CDR3 has 17 residues. The CDR3 region is CASSLEGSGRMNTEAFF. The DNA for the CDR3 is TGTGCCAGCAGCTTAGAAGGGTCAGGAAGGATGAACACTGAAGCTTTCTTT.

The chain carries TRBV7-8 and TRBJ2-7, with no clear D. This CDR3 region has 13 residues. Per germline, CDR1 SGHVS and CDR2 FQNEAQ. Between the trimmed V and J ends, which lost 5 bases and 3 bases, there was a span of 11 bases. In nucleotides, the CDR3 is TGTGCCAGCAGCCCCAAGGGAATCTACGAGCAGTACGTC. Amino acid sequence: CASSPKGIYEQYV.

This clonotype was seen a few times. This chain links TRBV10-3 with TRBJ2-5; D remains unclear. This CDR3 comprises 14 residues. The germline V gene encodes CDR1 ENHRY and CDR2 SYGVKD. Trimming took 1 base from V and 0 from J, leaving 6 bases between them. The CDR3 region has the DNA TGTGCCATCAGTGAGTATCCTGACCAAGAGACCCAGTACTTC. The encoded protein is CAISEYPDQETQYF.

The V call is TRBV3-1, the J call TRBJ2-3; TRBD1 matches at 9 bases. CDR1 and CDR2 (germline): LGHDT, YNNKEL (reference sequence). V shed 4 bases and J 3 bases; nucleotides not matched to a gene: 5. The CDR3 covers 15 residues. For the CDR3, the DNA is TGTGCCAGCAGCCCCGACAGGGGGAGGACAGATACGCAGTATTTT. Its protein product is CASSPDRGRTDTQYF.

The chain employs TRBV6-5 and TRBJ2-3; 11 bases line up with TRBD1. The length of the CDR3 is 15 residues. Germline lookup yields CDR1 MNHEY and CDR2 SVGAGI. V shed 5 bases, J shed 5 bases, and the junction held 6 bases outside the gene matches. CDR3 bases: TGTGCCAGCAGTGGGGGACAGGGGGTTAGAGATACGCAGTATTTT. It specifies CASSGGQGVRDTQYF.

This clonotype was seen a handful of times. The rearrangement joins TRBV12-3 or TRBV12-4 to TRBJ1-2; D is unresolved. Trimming left V 4 bases short and J 2 bases short, with 11 bases between. The length of the CDR3 is 14 residues. For the CDR3, the DNA is TGTGCCAGCAGTTCCTCGGACGAGAACTATGGCTACACCTTC. Its protein is CASSSSDENYGYTF.

This clonotype has more than one count but fewer than ten. The chain employs TRBV5-5 and TRBJ2-7, with 8 bases that match TRBD1. V lost 5 bases and J lost 2; bases outside the gene matches: 9. The CDR3 runs to 15 residues. CDR1 and CDR2 from the germline V gene are SGHKS and YYEKEE (reference sequence). CDR3 coding DNA: TGTGCCAGCAGAAGTTCCGGGACAGGCCCCTACGAGCAGTACTTC. It translates to CASRSSGTGPYEQYF. The variable domain in full, with the rest retrieved from reference TRBV5-5 and TRBJ2-7, is DAGVTQSPTHLIKTRGQQVTLRCSPISGHKSVSWYQQVLGQGPQFIFQYYEKEERGRGNFPDRFSARQFPNYSSELNVNALLLGDSALYLCASRSSGTGPYEQYFGPGTRLTVT.

The chain combines TRBV29-1 with TRBJ1-2; no clear D. This CDR3 is 13 amino acids long. The germline V gene encodes CDR1 SQVTM and CDR2 ANQGSEA. The V end lost 3 bases, the J end lost 3 bases, and 11 bases lay between the germline ends. This CDR3 reads CSVDPDRDYGYTF. Here the CDR3 DNA reads TGCAGCGTTGATCCAGACCGAGACTATGGCTACACCTTC.

This clonotype was observed a handful of times. The CDR3 here is CASGAGGRQPQHF. As DNA, the CDR3 is TGTGCCAGCGGCGCGGGGGGTAGGCAGCCCCAGCATTTT. This chain joins TRBV6-5 and TRBJ1-5; TRBD1 might be the D (5 bases). CDR1 is MNHEY and CDR2 is SVGAGI in the germline V gene. This CDR3 region has 13 residues. Trimming shortened V by 8 bases and J by 7 bases, and 15 bases separated the two germline ends.

The rearrangement joins TRBV29-1 to TRBJ2-7, with a weak D call TRBD1 (6 bases). This CDR3 region has 15 residues. Trimming stripped 4 bases from V and 2 bases from J, with 18 bases between. Germline CDR1 reads SQVTM; CDR2 reads ANQGSEA. CDR3 loop: CSVGRRTARAYEQYF. DNA of the CDR3: TGCAGCGTTGGAAGAAGGACAGCCCGAGCCTACGAGCAGTACTTC.